The 18 T cell receptor beta chains reported below all come from one sample, sequenced in a study of T cells and Merkel cell carcinoma outcomes (dated by TCRdb to the early 2020s). The library relied on the immunoSEQ multiplex PCR assay. Sourced from immuneACCESS, this table was stored by TCRdb with only in-frame sequences that have V and J called. A share of the clones is absent; for the studies checked, an unresolved V gene accounts for under half, and the remainder has no known explanation. The sample records 4,000 to 5,500 clones, about 85% of which are singletons. Approximately 5% of the sample comes from the top ten. Sequencing used tumor tissue from Merkel cell carcinoma. The receptors were sampled from a human donor with Merkel cell carcinoma.

This clone was observed a single time. This chain joins TRBV2 and TRBJ1-2; 9 positions match TRBD1. The junction had 4 bases not matched to a gene; V was cut back by 6 bases and J by 5 bases. CDR1 SNHLY and CDR2 FYNNEI come from the germline V gene. The CDR3 length is 13 residues. CDR3 coding DNA: TGTGCCAGCAGCGGAGGGACAGGGTATGGCTACACCTTC. Its translation: CASSGGTGYGYTF.

This clone was recorded a few times. The V and J genes are TRBV28 and TRBJ1-1; D gene unclear. The CDR3 totals 13 residues. V lost 3 bases, J lost 1 base, and 6 bases lay in between. CDR1 is MDHEN, CDR2 SYDVKM, per germline. This chain's CDR3 is CASSFSGNTEAFF. The CDR3 DNA follows: TGTGCCAGCAGTTTCTCGGGGAACACTGAAGCTTTCTTT.

V gene TRBV11-2 combines with J gene TRBJ2-1; TRBD2 agrees at 14 bases. Germline V gene lookup returns CDR1 SGHAT and CDR2 FQNNGV. The CDR3 runs to 19 residues. V lost 4 bases and J lost 7; bases outside the gene matches: 15. The CDR3 bases are TGTGCCAGCAGCTGGGAGGGACTAGCGGGGGAAAGTGGGTGGAATGAGCAGTTCTTC. It yields the protein CASSWEGLAGESGWNEQFF.

This chain connects TRBV6-5 to TRBJ2-1, with D perhaps assigned TRBD1 or TRBD2 (5 bases each). CDR3 length: 14 amino acids. V lost 3 bases and J 7 bases, leaving 13 bases between the germline ends. Germline V gene lookup returns CDR1 MNHEY and CDR2 SVGAGI. Here the CDR3 DNA reads TGTGCCAGCAGTTATGGGGGAATCCGAAATGAGCAGTTCTTC. Its protein product is CASSYGGIRNEQFF.

The chain joins TRBV11-1 to TRBJ2-5; TRBD2 matches 12 bases. Germline-derived CDR1 and CDR2 are SGHAT and FQDESV (reference sequence). The CDR3 consists of 15 residues. The junction had 5 bases not matched to a gene; V was cut back by 6 bases and J by 3 bases. In DNA form, the CDR3 reads TGTGCCAGCAGTTCTCTAGCGGGGGGGGAAGAGACCCAGTACTTC. It is translated as CASSSLAGGEETQYF.

The genes are TRBV10-1 and TRBJ1-3; D is undetermined. The germline V gene encodes CDR1 WNHNN and CDR2 SYGVQD (reference sequence). Between the trimmed V and J ends, which lost 3 bases and 0 bases, there was a span of 6 bases. The CDR3 length is 14 residues. CDR3 DNA sequence: TGCGCCAGCAGTGAAGGGTACTCTGGAAACACCATATATTTT. It encodes CASSEGYSGNTIYF.

The chain uses TRBV6-6 and TRBJ1-1; the match to TRBD1 covers 8 bases. This CDR3 comprises 15 residues. Trimming cost V 2 bases and J 1 base; bases outside gene matches: 3. Germline CDR1 MNHNY, CDR2 SVGAGI (reference sequence). The CDR3 sequence is CASSYPGQGNTEAFF. Written as DNA, the CDR3 is TGTGCCAGCAGTTACCCCGGACAGGGGAACACTGAAGCTTTCTTT.

This sequence joins TRBV28 and TRBJ2-3; D might be TRBD1 (5 bases). V was pared by 4 bases and J by 5 bases, with 7 bases between. CDR1 is MDHEN, CDR2 SYDVKM, per germline. This CDR3 spans 12 amino acids. The CDR3 protein is CASSSGKDTQYF. CDR3 bases: TGTGCCAGCAGTTCAGGGAAAGATACGCAGTATTTT.

The CDR3 bases are TGCGCCAGCAGCGAAAACACTGAAGCTTTCTTT. Translation gives CASSENTEAFF. The chain employs TRBV5-1 and TRBJ1-1; D is uncertain. Germline V CDR1 and CDR2: SGHRS, YFSETQ. The CDR3 runs to 11 residues. Trimming left V 4 bases short and J 2 bases short, with 3 bases between. Full variable domain (outside the CDR3, taken from reference TRBV5-1 and TRBJ1-1): KAGVTQTPRYLIKTRGQQVTLSCSPISGHRSVSWYQQTPGQGLQFLFEYFSETQRNKGNFPGRFSGRQFSNSRSEMNVSTLELGDSALYLCASSENTEAFFGQGTRLTVV.

The rearrangement uses TRBV5-1 and TRBJ1-3; possible D gene TRBD1, 6 bases. V lost 6 bases and J lost 4, with 14 bases in between. The CDR3 has 14 residues. Germline V gene lookup returns CDR1 SGHRS and CDR2 YFSETQ. The CDR3 DNA sequence: TGCGCCAGCACCTCAGGGGCTCACGGAAACACCATATATTTT. This encodes CASTSGAHGNTIYF.

This sequence joins TRBV5-6 and TRBJ1-5; D is uncertain. The germline V gene has CDR1 SGHDT and CDR2 YYEEEE. The CDR3 sequence is 13 residues long. The V end was cut by 0 bases, the J end by 6 bases, with 7 bases between. The CDR3 DNA follows: TGTGCCAGCAGCTTGGCAGTTAGTCAGCCCCAGCATTTT. It specifies CASSLAVSQPQHF.

The chain couples TRBV5-1 to TRBJ2-7; 8 bases line up with TRBD1. The CDR3 sequence is 16 residues long. Looked up from germline, CDR1 is SGHRS and CDR2 is YFSETQ. V trimming: 5 bases; J trimming: 3 bases; junction bases outside the gene matches: 13. In DNA form, the CDR3 reads TGCGCCAGCAGTTACGGACAGGGCCCCCGTATCTACGAGCAGTACTTC. It specifies CASSYGQGPRIYEQYF.

This chain connects TRBV7-2 to TRBJ2-1; 7 bases agree with TRBD1. This CDR3 region has 18 residues. Germline lookup yields CDR1 SGHTA and CDR2 FQGNSA. With V trimmed by 2 bases and J by 0 bases, 10 bases remained unmatched. CDR3 amino acids: CASSLTGQPVGSYNEQFF. The CDR3 region has the DNA TGTGCCAGCAGCTTAACGGGACAGCCAGTGGGCTCCTACAATGAGCAGTTCTTC. Looking up the rest from reference TRBV7-2 and TRBJ2-1 gives the full variable domain: GAGVSQSPSNKVTEKGKDVELRCDPISGHTALYWYRQSLGQGLEFLIYFQGNSAPDKSGLPSDRFSAERTGGSVSTLTIQRTQQEDSAVYLCASSLTGQPVGSYNEQFFGPGTRLTVL.

V and J are TRBV2 and TRBJ1-5; D is undetermined. This CDR3 has 15 amino acids. Trimming pared 5 bases from V and 5 bases from J, leaving 16 bases between. Germline CDR1 is SNHLY and CDR2 is FYNNEI. The CDR3 loop is CASSYWGAGDQPQHF. CDR3 sequence (DNA): TGTGCCAGCAGTTACTGGGGAGCAGGCGATCAGCCCCAGCATTTT.

The J gene is TRBJ2-7, the V gene TRBV7-2, with 12 bases lining up with TRBD2. Germline lookup yields CDR1 SGHTA and CDR2 FQGNSA. The CDR3 consists of 17 residues. After removal of 1 base from V and 7 bases from J, the junction contained 11 bases not matched to a gene. The CDR3 loop reads CASSLERASGRAKEQYF. CDR3 nucleotides: TGTGCCAGCAGCTTAGAAAGGGCTAGCGGGAGGGCCAAAGAGCAGTACTTC.

This chain connects TRBV28 to TRBJ1-2, with D possibly matching TRBD1 (6 bases). Deletions cut 2 bases from V and 6 bases from J, with 22 bases between. There are 17 residues in the CDR3. CDR1 is MDHEN and CDR2 is SYDVKM in the germline V gene. CDR3 region: CASSLRQGPLSTDGYTF. The CDR3 DNA reads as TGTGCCAGCAGTTTACGGCAGGGGCCTCTTTCGACAGATGGCTACACCTTC.

This clone has just a few counts. The CDR3 sequence is CASSPRTSGREQYF. The CDR3 DNA follows: TGTGCCAGCAGTCCCCGGACTAGCGGGAGGGAGCAGTACTTC. The rearrangement links TRBV27 to TRBJ2-7; TRBD2 matches at 14 bases. This CDR3 is 14 amino acids long. V shed 5 bases, J shed 7 bases, and the junction held 4 bases outside the gene matches. Germline V gene lookup returns CDR1 MNHEY and CDR2 SMNVEV (reference sequence).

The rearrangement joins TRBV11-3 to TRBJ2-2, with D unclear. The CDR3 is made up of 12 amino acids. Germline V lookup: CDR1 SGHNT, CDR2 YENEEA. The V gene lost 4 bases and the J gene lost 6 bases, with 6 bases spanning the gap. CDR3 loop: CASSSPPGELFF. The CDR3, as DNA: TGTGCCAGCAGCTCCCCCCCCGGGGAGCTGTTTTTT. The full variable domain, rest sourced from reference TRBV11-3 and TRBJ2-2, is EAGVVQSPRYKIIEKKQPVAFWCNPISGHNTLYWYLQNLGQGPELLIRYENEEAVDDSQLPKDRFSAERLKGVDSTLKIQPAELGDSAVYLCASSSPPGELFFGEGSRLTVL.